The clone carrying this T cell receptor beta chain was observed many times. Its antigen is as yet unknown. The record originates from a study of T cells after posttransplantation cyclophosphamide. The table came from immunoSEQ multiplex PCR; TCRdb's copy has only in-frame clones and leaves some out. This sample includes more than 7,500 clones with no singletons; its ten biggest clones take up 3% to 4.5%. Study-wide findings and caveats: Recipient CMV seropositivity and CMV reactivation strongly tracked TRB clonality. TRB overlap between skin or GI tissue T cells and blood was limited.

Busulfan-fludarabine conditioning, marrow transplant, and cyclophosphamide on days +3 and +4 were administered. The receptor was isolated from a male patient aged 45-59 years who received an allogeneic stem cell transplant from a related donor and was CMV-positive. Some T cells may be graft donor cells. The sequences come from PBMCs, collected 350 to 380 days after allogeneic stem cell transplant with posttransplant cyclophosphamide.

Here the CDR3 DNA reads TGTGCCAGCAGCTTTGATAGACAGGGGGGGATCAATGAGCAGTTCTTC. Translating it yields CASSFDRQGGINEQFF. The chain has TRBV7-8 and TRBJ2-1; 9 nucleotides align to TRBD1. The CDR3 is made up of 16 amino acids. Germline V gives CDR1 SGHVS, CDR2 FQNEAQ. V shed 3 bases and J 6 bases; nucleotides not matched to a gene: 9.